A single T cell receptor (beta chain) is shown here with its context. As yet, its antigen is unknown. Germline loops: CDR1 MDHEN, CDR2 SYDVKM. CDR3 size: 13 residues. V gave up 3 bases and J gave up 9 bases; unmatched junction bases: 7. Generated by immunoSEQ multiplex PCR, the TCRdb table keeps only in-frame clones and is missing some. The table records around 150,000 clones, 90% to 95% of them present only once. The data are from a study of OX40 agonist ivuxolimab in advanced cancers. The wider study: Three partial responders included one hepatocellular carcinoma patient and two cutaneous melanoma patients. Study observations and caveats: Expanded clones were, on average, more numerous in CD8+ T cells than in CD4+. At 0.1 to 3.0 mg/kg, clonal expansion of CD4+ and CD8+ blood T cells had occurred by week 6.

This TCR derives from an adult with an advanced solid tumor such as melanoma, head and neck, liver or kidney cancer. This chain uses TRBV28 with TRBJ2-7; TRBD1 agrees at 8 bases. Here the sequenced sample was CD4+ or CD8+ T cells sorted from blood, taken in a trial of the OX40 agonist ivuxolimab. The CDR3: CASSFPGQGGQYF. CDR3 bases: TGTGCCAGCAGTTTCCCCGGACAGGGTGGGCAGTACTTC.